This TCR beta chain comes out of a study of cytomegalovirus exposure and HLA in healthy donors. PCR employed 60 Vbeta and 13 Jbeta primers. TCRdb's table, derived via immunoSEQ multiplex PCR, lists solely in-frame clones and lacks some. This table holds 200,000 to 250,000 clones, approximately 82% found once. The CDR3 loop spans 15 amino acids. Comments on this clone: The target antigen is unknown.

The study's findings and limits: Prior analysis indicated that the majority of TCR beta V segments exhibited productivity approximately 90% or approximately 30% of the time. It was approximately 150 TCR beta chains that were listed as cytomegalovirus-associated. Across all donors, roughly uniform sequencing depth was an assumption of the presence/absence analyses.

V is TRBV21-1 and J is TRBJ1-1. TRBV21-1 is classified as a pseudogene. Sample: PBMCs. This TCR derives from a woman aged 50 to 60 in good health and CMV-seropositive. CDR3 protein: CASSKVGGWYTEAFF. Written as DNA, the CDR3 is TGTGCCAGCAGCAAAGTGGGAGGGTGGTACACTGAAGCTTTCTTT.